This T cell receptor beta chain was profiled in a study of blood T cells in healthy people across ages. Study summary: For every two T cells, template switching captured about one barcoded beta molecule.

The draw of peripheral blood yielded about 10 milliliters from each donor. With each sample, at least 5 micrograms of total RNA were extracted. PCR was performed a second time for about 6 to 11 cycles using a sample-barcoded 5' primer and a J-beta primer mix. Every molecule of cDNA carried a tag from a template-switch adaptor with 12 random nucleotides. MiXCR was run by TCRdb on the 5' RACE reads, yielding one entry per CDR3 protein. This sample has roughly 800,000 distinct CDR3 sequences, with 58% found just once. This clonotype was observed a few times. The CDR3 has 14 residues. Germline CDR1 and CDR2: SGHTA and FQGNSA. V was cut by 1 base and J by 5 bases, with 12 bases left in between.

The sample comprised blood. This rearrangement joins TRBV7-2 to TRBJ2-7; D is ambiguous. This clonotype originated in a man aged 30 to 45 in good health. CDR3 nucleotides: TGTGCCAGCAGCTTAGATCCCCCGGCGAACGAGCAGTACTTC. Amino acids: CASSLDPPANEQYF.